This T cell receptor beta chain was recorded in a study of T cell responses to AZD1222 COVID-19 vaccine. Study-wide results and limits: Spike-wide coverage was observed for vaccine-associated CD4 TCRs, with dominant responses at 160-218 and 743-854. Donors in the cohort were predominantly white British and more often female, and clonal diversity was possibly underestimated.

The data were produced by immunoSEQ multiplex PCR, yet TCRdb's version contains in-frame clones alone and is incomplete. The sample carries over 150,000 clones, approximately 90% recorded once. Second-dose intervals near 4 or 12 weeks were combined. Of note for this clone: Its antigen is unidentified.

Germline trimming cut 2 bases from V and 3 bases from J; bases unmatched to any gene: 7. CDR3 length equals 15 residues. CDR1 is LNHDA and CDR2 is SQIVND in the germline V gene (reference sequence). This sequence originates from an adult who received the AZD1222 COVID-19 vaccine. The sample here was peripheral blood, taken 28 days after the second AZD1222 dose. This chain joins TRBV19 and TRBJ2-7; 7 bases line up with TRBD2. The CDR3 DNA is TGTGCCAGTAGTATAATGGGGGGAGGGGACTACGAGCAGTACTTC. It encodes CASSIMGGGDYEQYF.